This T cell receptor (beta chain) was observed in a study of regulatory T cells in long-lasting Graves disease. General study points: Favoring TRBV28, TRBJ1-2 and TRBJ2-5 was a feature seen in persistent disease.

Trimming cost V 6 bases and J 0 bases, with 14 bases left between them. Germline V CDR1 and CDR2: MNHNS, SASEGT. The CDR3 covers 15 residues. Combining iRepertoire HTBI primers with Arm-PCR of CDR3 regions, the authors built TCR beta libraries. Via MiXCR, TCRdb re-called the multiplex PCR reads, giving one row per CDR3 protein. The sample holds under 450,000 distinct CDR3 sequences, 15% to 20% seen once. Described time point: newly diagnosed GD, antithyroid drugs for less than 3 months. Scientists built the TCR library using RNA that was extracted from PBMCs. Xi'an, China, was home to the endocrinology department that provided patients. This clonotype was seen a handful of times. As yet, its antigen is unknown. Another study also made use of these data, one on T cells in Graves' hyperthyroidism and ophthalmopathy. That work states: Most thyroid clonotypes with frequency above 0.001 were detected in blood.

The source of this sequence is a woman between 18 and 29 years old with Graves disease. The chain carries TRBV6-1 and TRBJ1-2, with D possibly matching TRBD1 (6 bases). This specimen was peripheral blood mononuclear cells (PBMCs), taken at new diagnosis, from a patient treated with antithyroid drugs. The DNA of the CDR3 is TGTGCCAGCAGCACCGGGACATCGACTAACTATGGCTACACCTTC. The encoded protein is CASSTGTSTNYGYTF.